In this sample, the clone carrying this T cell receptor beta chain turned up many times. Three rounds of nested PCR, following a modified ARM-PCR protocol, produced the TCRbeta library. A single record per CDR3 protein comes from TCRdb applying MiXCR to the multiplex PCR reads. Altogether 200,000 to 250,000 distinct CDR3 sequences are present, approximately 74% being singletons, with the ten largest covering approximately 26%. The CDR3 is made up of 13 amino acids. The germline gives CDR1 SGHNT, CDR2 YENEEA. V lost 2 bases to trimming and J lost 5 bases, with 9 bases between them. These data originate in a study of tumor and adjacent non-tumor tissue in lung cancer. The template was RNA from unsorted bulk tissue.

V and J are TRBV11-3 and TRBJ1-1; D is unclear. The receptor comes from a man in his 60s with non-small cell lung cancer. The sample was lung tumor tissue. The CDR3 nucleotides read TGTGCCAGCAGCTTAACCCTGATGACTGAAGCTTTCTTT. Residues: CASSLTLMTEAFF.